Below, 29 T cell receptor beta chains from the same sample are listed, as sequenced in a study of T cell responses to AZD1222 COVID-19 vaccine. Assay used: immunoSEQ multiplex PCR; TCRdb lists only in-frame clones, some missing. The table includes about 140,000 clones, roughly nine tenths detected once. The sequenced sample was peripheral blood, obtained 28 days after the second AZD1222 dose. The receptors here all came from an adult who received the AZD1222 COVID-19 vaccine.

The V and J genes are TRBV4-1 and TRBJ1-1, with 8 nucleotides matching TRBD1. Germline lookup yields CDR1 MGHRA and CDR2 YSYEKL. J gave up 9 bases and V 4 bases, and 10 bases lay outside the gene matches. This CDR3 has 14 residues. The CDR3 is CASSPTMTGDKAFF. The CDR3 bases are TGCGCCAGCAGCCCTACAATGACAGGGGATAAAGCTTTCTTT.

The rearrangement uses TRBV29-1 and TRBJ2-3; 7 nucleotides line up with TRBD1. CDR1 and CDR2 (germline): SQVTM, ANQGSEA. J gave up 0 bases and V 2 bases, and 2 bases lay outside the gene matches. The CDR3 has 14 amino acids. The CDR3 DNA is TGCAGCGTTGAACAGGGGGACAGCACAGATACGCAGTATTTT. Its protein product is CSVEQGDSTDTQYF.

This sequence joins TRBV6-5 and TRBJ1-1, with a tentative D call TRBD1 (6 bases). CDR1 is MNHEY, CDR2 SVGAGI, per germline. V was trimmed by 6 bases and J by 3 bases, leaving 11 bases between them. The CDR3 loop spans 13 amino acids. Here the CDR3 DNA reads TGTGCCAGCAGGGGAGGGACATACACTGAAGCTTTCTTT. Translating it yields CASRGGTYTEAFF.

This chain uses TRBV27 with TRBJ2-3, with D unresolved. The V gene's germline CDR1 is MNHEY and CDR2 SMNVEV (reference sequence). This CDR3 is 12 amino acids long. V was shortened by 5 bases and J by 0 bases, with 3 bases between the two germline ends. CDR3 sequence (DNA): TGTGCCAGCAGTCTAAGCACAGATACGCAGTATTTT. Its protein product is CASSLSTDTQYF.

The chain uses TRBV24-1 and TRBJ2-7; possible D gene TRBD2, 5 bases. Germline CDR1 is KGHDR and CDR2 is SFDVKD. V lost 10 bases, J lost 5 bases, and 17 bases lay in between. This CDR3 comprises 13 residues. CDR3 nucleotides: TGTGCCACTGGGAGTTGGGTCTTGAACGAGCAGTACGTC. It codes for CATGSWVLNEQYV.

This clone is a singleton in its sample. The V and J genes are TRBV29-1 and TRBJ1-2, with a possible D match to TRBD1 (5 bases). The germline V gene encodes CDR1 SQVTM and CDR2 ANQGSEA. The CDR3 has 11 amino acids. V was cut by 4 bases and J by 8 bases, with 11 bases left in between. CDR3 amino acids: CSVVNDSGYTF. The DNA for the CDR3 is TGCAGCGTTGTAAACGACAGCGGCTACACCTTC.

This chain uses TRBV7-9 with TRBJ2-1; TRBD1 might be the D (5 bases). Per the germline V gene, CDR1 is SEHNR and CDR2 is FQNEAQ (reference sequence). Trimming took off 3 bases at V and 8 bases at J, with 17 bases between the two ends. The CDR3 extends over 15 amino acids. CDR3 region: CASSFQGANSYEQFF. The CDR3 nucleotides are TGTGCCAGCAGCTTCCAAGGGGCGAATAGCTATGAGCAGTTCTTC.

This clone was recorded once. The chain couples TRBV5-1 to TRBJ1-2; the D gene is possibly TRBD1 (5 bases). Trimming stripped 0 bases from V and 4 bases from J, with 7 bases between. CDR1 is SGHRS and CDR2 is YFSETQ in the germline V gene. This CDR3 comprises 13 residues. This chain's CDR3 is CASSLGQSYGYTF. CDR3 sequence (DNA): TGCGCCAGCAGCTTGGGACAGTCCTATGGCTACACCTTC.

This sequence joins TRBV6-2 or TRBV6-3 and TRBJ2-7; the match to TRBD2 covers 8 bases. The germline CDR1 and CDR2 sequences are MNHEY and SVGEGT. V lost 2 bases and J lost 9; bases outside the gene matches: 6. The CDR3 extends over 13 amino acids. The CDR3 here is CASSYRRGDGQYV. The CDR3 nucleotides are TGTGCCAGCAGTTACCGGCGGGGGGACGGGCAGTACGTC.

This clone showed up just a few times. The CDR3 region is CASSLFMDGNTGELFF. CDR3 bases: TGTGCCAGCAGCCTATTCATGGACGGTAACACCGGGGAGCTGTTTTTT. The chain joins TRBV28 to TRBJ2-2, with unresolved D. Trimming left V 6 bases short and J 2 bases short, with 16 bases between. The CDR3 is 16 amino acids. The germline V gene has CDR1 MDHEN and CDR2 SYDVKM.

This clone was observed once. J is TRBJ2-1 and V is TRBV5-4; tentative D call: TRBD2 (6 bases). Trimming removed 2 bases from V and 8 bases from J, with 14 bases in between. This CDR3 is built from 14 residues. In germline, CDR1 is SGHNT, CDR2 YYREEE (reference sequence). The CDR3 here is CASSFGTFKDEQFF. In nucleotides, the CDR3 is TGTGCCAGCAGCTTTGGGACTTTTAAGGATGAGCAGTTCTTC. Full variable domain (outside the CDR3, taken from reference TRBV5-4 and TRBJ2-1): ETGVTQSPTHLIKTRGQQVTLRCSSQSGHNTVSWYQQALGQGPQFIFQYYREEENGRGNFPPRFSGLQFPNYSSELNVNALELDDSALYLCASSFGTFKDEQFFGPGTRLTVL.

The chain carries TRBV5-5 and TRBJ1-5; D may be TRBD1 (6 bases). Trimming removed 2 bases at V and 4 bases at J, with 13 bases between. The CDR3 has 15 residues. CDR1 is SGHKS and CDR2 is YYEKEE in the germline V gene (reference sequence). The CDR3 here is CASSLEDRKNQPQHF. The CDR3 DNA follows: TGTGCCAGCAGCTTAGAGGACAGAAAAAATCAGCCCCAGCATTTT.

This chain joins TRBV5-1 and TRBJ2-3; no definite D call. Trimming removed 0 bases at V and 5 bases at J, with 7 bases between. This CDR3 has 13 residues. Germline V CDR1 and CDR2: SGHRS, YFSETQ. DNA for the CDR3: TGCGCCAGCAGCTTGGCTGTCGTAGATACGCAGTATTTT. It codes for CASSLAVVDTQYF. The complete variable domain, with remaining parts taken from reference TRBV5-1 and TRBJ2-3, reads KAGVTQTPRYLIKTRGQQVTLSCSPISGHRSVSWYQQTPGQGLQFLFEYFSETQRNKGNFPGRFSGRQFSNSRSEMNVSTLELGDSALYLCASSLAVVDTQYFGPGTRLTVL.

The rearrangement links TRBV10-3 to TRBJ1-1; TRBD1 might be the D (6 bases). Germline CDR1 ENHRY, CDR2 SYGVKD. V dropped 0 bases and J dropped 2 bases, with 16 bases sitting between them. CDR3 size: 17 residues. In DNA, the CDR3 is TGTGCCATCAGTGAGTCTAGCTACAGGGATTTAAACACTGAAGCTTTCTTT. This codes for CAISESSYRDLNTEAFF.

V gene TRBV6-1 combines with J gene TRBJ2-3; TRBD2 is a possible D gene (6 bases). Trimming removed 3 bases at V and 2 bases at J, with 9 bases between. This CDR3 is 14 amino acids long. Germline V lookup: CDR1 MNHNS, CDR2 SASEGT. The CDR3 region is CASSDAGNTDTQYF. The DNA of the CDR3 is TGTGCCAGCAGTGATGCGGGAAACACAGATACGCAGTATTTT.

CDR3: CAISGQGQGEAFF. The CDR3 DNA reads TGTGCCATCAGTGGACAGGGCCAAGGGGAGGCTTTCTTT. The chain joins TRBV10-3 to TRBJ1-1; 7 bases fit TRBD1. Germline CDR1 is ENHRY and CDR2 is SYGVKD. V lost 4 bases, J lost 11 bases, and 10 bases stayed unmatched. The CDR3 contains 13 residues.

The chain uses TRBV20-1 and TRBJ1-1, with no clear D. The length of the CDR3 is 12 residues. Trimming cost V 3 bases and J 1 base, with 6 bases left between them. Germline CDR1 is DFQATT and CDR2 is SNEGSKA (reference sequence). CDR3 sequence reads: CSASRQNTEAFF. The CDR3 region has the DNA TGCAGTGCTAGTCGCCAGAACACTGAAGCTTTCTTT.

V is TRBV19 and J is TRBJ2-7; TRBD1 is a possible D gene (6 bases). This CDR3 has 15 amino acids. The germline V and J ends were trimmed by 6 bases and 3 bases, with 18 bases remaining between them. Germline lookup yields CDR1 LNHDA and CDR2 SQIVND (reference sequence). The CDR3 sequence is CASSPGTPGIYEQYF. CDR3 nucleotides: TGTGCCAGTAGCCCCGGGACACCCGGGATCTACGAGCAGTACTTC.

The chain recombines TRBV28 with TRBJ1-4; no clear D. V lost 2 bases to trimming and J lost 0 bases, with 10 bases between them. CDR1 MDHEN and CDR2 SYDVKM come from the germline V gene. The CDR3 runs 16 residues. The CDR3: CASSLGLGATNEKLFF. The CDR3 DNA reads as TGTGCCAGCAGTTTAGGTCTCGGGGCAACTAATGAAAAACTGTTTTTT.

The chain carries TRBV5-1 and TRBJ2-7; 9 bases map to TRBD1. Germline-derived CDR1 and CDR2 are SGHRS and YFSETQ. The CDR3 is made up of 15 amino acids. The V and J ends lost 4 bases and 4 bases, in that order; junction bases with no gene match: 9. CDR3 amino acids: CASSPAGQGKYEQYF. CDR3 nucleotides: TGCGCCAGCAGCCCGGCGGGACAGGGTAAATACGAGCAGTACTTC.

V is TRBV5-5 and J is TRBJ2-1, with D possibly being TRBD2 (7 bases). This CDR3 spans 17 amino acids. V was clipped by 6 bases and J by 1 base, with 20 bases between them. Germline CDR1 reads SGHKS; CDR2 reads YYEKEE (reference sequence). The CDR3 DNA follows: TGTGCCAGCAACTTAGGCTACCGGGGGGCTTCCTACAATGAGCAGTTCTTC. Translating it yields CASNLGYRGASYNEQFF.

This clone was recorded only once. The chain is built from TRBV21-1 and TRBJ1-6; the table's D call of TRBD1 was not tested on the DNA. TRBV21-1 is labeled a pseudogene. The CDR3 runs 19 residues. The CDR3 nucleotides read TGTGCCAGCAGCAAATACGGCAGGGGTGGAAGCTCCTATAATTCACCCCTCCACTTT. It is translated as CASSKYGRGGSSYNSPLHF.

The rearrangement links TRBV5-6 to TRBJ1-2, with D maybe TRBD1 (5 bases). Trimming left V 2 bases short and J 4 bases short, with 12 bases between. The CDR3 extends over 14 amino acids. Germline V lookup: CDR1 SGHDT, CDR2 YYEEEE. DNA for the CDR3: TGTGCCAGCAGCTTTAATCGGGGGAGCTATGGCTACACCTTC. Its translation is CASSFNRGSYGYTF.

The CDR3 sequence: CAIQHVGPGNEQFF. The CDR3 DNA sequence: TGTGCCATTCAACATGTTGGGCCGGGCAATGAGCAGTTCTTC. This chain links TRBV10-3 with TRBJ2-1; D is ambiguous. V was pared by 9 bases and J by 6 bases, with 18 bases between. The CDR3 is 14 amino acids. Germline V gene data show CDR1 as ENHRY and CDR2 as SYGVKD.

The chain employs TRBV5-1 and TRBJ2-1; D uncertain. The V and J ends lost 0 bases and 5 bases respectively, with 15 bases between them. Germline V lookup: CDR1 SGHRS, CDR2 YFSETQ. The CDR3 extends over 16 amino acids. Here the CDR3 DNA reads TGCGCCAGCAGCTTGGTAGTCAGAAACGCTAACAATGAGCAGTTCTTC. Translated: CASSLVVRNANNEQFF.

The J gene is TRBJ1-5, the V gene TRBV19; TRBD1 matches at 9 bases. V lost 4 bases, J lost 7 bases, and 14 bases stayed unmatched. CDR3 length: 17 amino acids. Germline CDR1 reads LNHDA; CDR2 reads SQIVND (reference sequence). CDR3 sequence reads: CASSTNRLDRGRQPQHF. The CDR3 region has the DNA TGTGCCAGTAGTACAAACCGGTTGGACAGGGGTCGACAGCCCCAGCATTTT.

Turning to this clone: Relative to the germline gene, one junction end is altered; a read error may explain this. The rearrangement joins TRBV29-1 to TRBJ1-4, with 7 positions matching TRBD1. CDR1 and CDR2 (germline): SQVTM, ANQGSEA. The CDR3 is 13 amino acids. The CDR3 is CSVGDRANEKLFF. The CDR3 DNA is TGCAGCGTTGGTGACAGGGCTAACGAAAAACTGTTTTTT.

This chain links TRBV6-2 or TRBV6-3 with TRBJ2-3; 14 bases line up with TRBD2. This CDR3 has 17 residues. V lost 4 bases and J lost 2; bases outside the gene matches: 5. The germline gives CDR1 MNHEY, CDR2 SVGEGT. CDR3 in amino acids: CASSSGLAGEITDTQYF. The CDR3 coding sequence is TGTGCCAGCAGTTCGGGACTAGCGGGGGAGATCACAGATACGCAGTATTTT.

The genes are TRBV27 and TRBJ1-5, with 7 bases matching TRBD1. The CDR3 sequence is 14 residues long. The V segment lost 6 bases and the J segment 3 bases; nucleotides outside the gene matches: 5. The germline V gene encodes CDR1 MNHEY and CDR2 SMNVEV (reference sequence). CDR3: CASSLGTDNQPQHF. The CDR3, as DNA: TGTGCCAGCAGCCTTGGGACAGACAATCAGCCCCAGCATTTT.